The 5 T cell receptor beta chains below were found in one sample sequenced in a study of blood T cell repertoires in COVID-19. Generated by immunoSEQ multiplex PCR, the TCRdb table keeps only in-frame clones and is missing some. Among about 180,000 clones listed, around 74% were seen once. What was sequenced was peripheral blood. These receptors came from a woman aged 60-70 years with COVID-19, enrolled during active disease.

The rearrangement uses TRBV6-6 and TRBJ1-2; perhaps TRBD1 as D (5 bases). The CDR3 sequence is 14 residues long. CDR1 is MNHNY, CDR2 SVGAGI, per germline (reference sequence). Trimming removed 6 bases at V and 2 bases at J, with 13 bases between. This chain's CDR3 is CASRATTENYGYTF. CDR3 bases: TGTGCCAGCAGGGCGACGACAGAAAACTATGGCTACACCTTC.

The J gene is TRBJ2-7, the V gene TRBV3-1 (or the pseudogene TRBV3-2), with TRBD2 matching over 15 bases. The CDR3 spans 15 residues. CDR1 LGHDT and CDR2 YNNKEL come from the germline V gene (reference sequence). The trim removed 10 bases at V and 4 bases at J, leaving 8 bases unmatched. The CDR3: CATGLAGGNLYEQYF. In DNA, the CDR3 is TGTGCCACGGGACTAGCGGGAGGAAATTTATACGAGCAGTACTTC.

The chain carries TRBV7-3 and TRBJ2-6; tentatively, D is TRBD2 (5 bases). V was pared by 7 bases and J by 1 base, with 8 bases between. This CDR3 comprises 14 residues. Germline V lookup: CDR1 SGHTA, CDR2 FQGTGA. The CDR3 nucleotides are TGTGCCAGCAAGGAGGAATCTGGGGCCAACGTCCTGACTTTC. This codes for CASKEESGANVLTF.

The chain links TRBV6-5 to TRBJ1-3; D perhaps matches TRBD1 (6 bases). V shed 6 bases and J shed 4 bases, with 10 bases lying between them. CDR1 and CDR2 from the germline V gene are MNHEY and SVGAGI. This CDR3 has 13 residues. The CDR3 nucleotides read TGTGCCAGCAGCACAGGGAGCGGAAACACCATATATTTT. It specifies CASSTGSGNTIYF.

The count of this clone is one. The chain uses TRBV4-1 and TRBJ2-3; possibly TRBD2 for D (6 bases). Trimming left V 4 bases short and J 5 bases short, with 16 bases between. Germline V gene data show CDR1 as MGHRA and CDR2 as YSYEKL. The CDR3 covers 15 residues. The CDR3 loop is CASSRDGSRGDTQYF. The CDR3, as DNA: TGCGCCAGCAGCCGGGACGGGAGCCGGGGAGATACGCAGTATTTT.